These 26 T cell receptor beta chains were sequenced from one sample in a study of blood T cell repertoires in COVID-19. Generated by immunoSEQ multiplex PCR, the TCRdb table keeps only in-frame clones and is missing some. The sample carries 200,000 or so clones, 92% recorded once. The sample was peripheral blood. The receptors derive from a man in his 60s with COVID-19, enrolled during active disease.

V usage is TRBV11-2 and J usage is TRBJ1-1, with TRBD1 identical over 7 bases. V dropped 6 bases and J dropped 2; count of bases not matched to a gene: 9. This CDR3 has 15 residues. Germline lookup yields CDR1 SGHAT and CDR2 FQNNGV. This CDR3 is CASSSFGTANTEAFF. The CDR3 nucleotides are TGTGCCAGCAGTTCATTCGGGACAGCAAACACTGAAGCTTTCTTT.

The chain joins TRBV7-9 to TRBJ1-2; possibly TRBD1 for D (5 bases). This CDR3 comprises 16 residues. V was cut by 4 bases and J by 4 bases, with 19 bases left in between. Germline-derived CDR1 and CDR2 are SEHNR and FQNEAQ (reference sequence). The chain's CDR3 is CASSSLDSVGVYGYTF. DNA of the CDR3: TGTGCCAGCAGCTCGCTAGACAGCGTAGGGGTCTATGGCTACACCTTC.

This rearrangement joins TRBV6-5 to TRBJ1-6; D is unclear. V lost 7 bases to trimming and J lost 8 bases, with 12 bases between them. CDR1 is MNHEY, CDR2 SVGAGI, per germline. This CDR3 region has 13 residues. The CDR3 is CASKAEKHSPLHF. The CDR3 region has the DNA TGTGCCAGCAAAGCGGAGAAGCATTCACCCCTCCACTTT.

This clone was seen once. DNA for the CDR3: TGTGCCAGCAGTTTGCGCAGGGCGAGCACTGAAGCTTTCTTT. Its translation: CASSLRRASTEAFF. The rearrangement links TRBV28 to TRBJ1-1, with a possible D match to TRBD1 (5 bases). The V gene's germline CDR1 is MDHEN and CDR2 SYDVKM. The length of the CDR3 is 14 residues. Trimming took 3 bases from V and 4 from J, leaving 12 bases between them. The complete variable domain, with remaining parts taken from reference TRBV28 and TRBJ1-1, reads DVKVTQSSRYLVKRTGEKVFLECVQDMDHENMFWYRQDPGLGLRLIYFSYDVKMKEKGDIPEGYSVSREKKERFSLILESASTNQTSMYLCASSLRRASTEAFFGQGTRLTVV.

The V gene is TRBV7-2, the J gene TRBJ1-1; 8 positions agree with TRBD1. This CDR3 region has 18 residues. V lost 1 base and J lost 2; bases outside the gene matches: 12. Germline V gene data show CDR1 as SGHTA and CDR2 as FQGNSA. CDR3 in DNA: TGTGCCAGCAGCTTAGATCGCCCCCGGACAGGGCAAAACACTGAAGCTTTCTTT. Translation: CASSLDRPRTGQNTEAFF.

V usage is TRBV9 and J usage is TRBJ1-2; 9 bases match TRBD1. Trimming took 4 bases from V and 4 from J; bases not matched to a gene: 5. The germline CDR1 and CDR2 sequences are SGDLS and YYNGEE. The CDR3 is 14 residues long. CDR3 bases: TGTGCCAGCAGCAAGGGACAGGGTCTCTATGGCTACACCTTC. This codes for CASSKGQGLYGYTF.

J is TRBJ1-6 and V is TRBV3-1 (or the pseudogene TRBV3-2), with 8 bases aligning to TRBD1. Germline V gene lookup returns CDR1 LGHDT and CDR2 YNNKEL (reference sequence). The CDR3 covers 15 residues. Germline trimming cut 3 bases from V and 2 bases from J; bases unmatched to any gene: 0. The CDR3 sequence: CASSQTGAYNSPLHF. Here the CDR3 DNA reads TGTGCCAGCAGCCAGACAGGGGCCTATAATTCACCCCTCCACTTT.

The chain carries TRBV15 and TRBJ1-1; D remains ambiguous. CDR1 is LNHNV and CDR2 is YYDKDF in the germline V gene (reference sequence). This CDR3 spans 13 amino acids. Trimming removed 5 bases at V and 2 bases at J, with 9 bases between. CDR3 DNA sequence: TGTGCCACCAGCGGCACAGTTAACACTGAAGCTTTCTTT. Translated, it gives CATSGTVNTEAFF.

CDR3 in DNA: TGTGCCAGCAGCTTAGCGGCAGGGGTATACAATGAGCAGTTCTTC. It yields the protein CASSLAAGVYNEQFF. The chain couples TRBV7-9 to TRBJ2-1; the D gene is possibly TRBD1 (6 bases). The CDR3 has 15 amino acids. Germline loops: CDR1 SEHNR, CDR2 FQNEAQ (reference sequence). The ends were cut back, 0 bases at V and 4 bases at J, with 10 bases in the middle. Variable domain in full (rest from reference TRBV7-9 and TRBJ2-1): DTGVSQNPRHKITKRGQNVTFRCDPISEHNRLYWYRQTLGQGPEFLTYFQNEAQLEKSRLLSDRFSAERPKGSFSTLEIQRTEQGDSAMYLCASSLAAGVYNEQFFGPGTRLTVL.

This clone was detected only once. The V gene is TRBV4-2, the J gene TRBJ2-1; 13 nucleotides match TRBD2. The CDR3 sequence is 17 residues long. V dropped 3 bases and J dropped 4; count of bases not matched to a gene: 6. Looked up from germline, CDR1 is LGHNA and CDR2 is YNFKEQ. The CDR3 region has the DNA TGTGCCAGCAGCCAGGGGACTAGCGGGGACCCTTACAATGAGCAGTTCTTC. Amino acid sequence: CASSQGTSGDPYNEQFF.

This clone was detected once. This sample includes further DNA sequences coding for the same CDR3. This rearrangement joins TRBV5-1 to TRBJ2-1; D remains unclear. Germline V gives CDR1 SGHRS, CDR2 YFSETQ. The ends were cut back, 7 bases at V and 0 bases at J, with 14 bases in the middle. The CDR3 extends over 15 amino acids. The CDR3 DNA reads TGCGCCAGCTCTCCCACAGCCAGCTCCTACAATGAGCAGTTCTTC. This gives the protein CASSPTASSYNEQFF.

This clone was counted only a few times. The gene calls are TRBV19 and TRBJ1-1; D is unclear. Germline lookup yields CDR1 LNHDA and CDR2 SQIVND (reference sequence). Trimming removed 7 bases from V and 1 base from J, with 7 bases in between. CDR3 length: 12 amino acids. CDR3 coding DNA: TGTGCCAGTACGGAGTGGAACACTGAAGCTTTCTTT. Translating it yields CASTEWNTEAFF.

V and J are TRBV11-3 and TRBJ2-3, with 16 positions matching TRBD2. Germline V gives CDR1 SGHNT, CDR2 YENEEA. J lost 4 bases, V lost 5 bases, and 6 bases had no gene match. The CDR3 has 17 residues. As DNA, the CDR3 is TGTGCCAGCAGCCCGGGACTAGCGGGAGGGCCCCCAGATACGCAGTATTTT. It yields the protein CASSPGLAGGPPDTQYF.

The chain couples TRBV6-5 to TRBJ2-1, with a weak D call TRBD2 (6 bases). CDR3 size: 14 residues. V lost 4 bases, J lost 6 bases, and 13 bases lay in between. Germline V gives CDR1 MNHEY, CDR2 SVGAGI. CDR3 sequence: CASSLGTGGNEQFF. CDR3 coding DNA: TGTGCCAGCAGTTTAGGGACTGGTGGCAATGAGCAGTTCTTC.

The V call is TRBV28, the J call TRBJ2-7; 9 nucleotides match TRBD1. The CDR3 length is 16 residues. Germline-derived CDR1 and CDR2 are MDHEN and SYDVKM. Losses at the gene ends were 2 bases for V and 2 bases for J; bases not matched to a gene: 7. CDR3 nucleotide sequence: TGTGCCAGCAGTTTAGCTCCCGGGACAGGGACCTACGAGCAGTACTTC. It translates to CASSLAPGTGTYEQYF.

Turning to this clone: The junction and the germline gene differ at one end; a read error may be behind it. The chain links TRBV7-7 to TRBJ2-2; 14 bases are a match to TRBD2. The CDR3 sequence is 15 residues long. Germline V gene data show CDR1 as SSHAT and CDR2 as FNYEAQ (reference sequence). As DNA, the CDR3 is TGTGCTAGCAGCTACGGGACTAGCGGGGGCGGGGAGCTGTTTTTT. It encodes CASSYGTSGGGELFF. The full variable domain, rest sourced from reference TRBV7-7 and TRBJ2-2, is GAGVSQSPRYKVTKRGQDVTLRCDPISSHATLYWYQQALGQGPEFLTYFNYEAQPDKSGLPSDRFSAERPEGSISTLTIQRTEQRDSAMYRCASSYGTSGGGELFFGEGSRLTVL.

V gene TRBV7-9 combines with J gene TRBJ1-1, with unresolved D. With 2 bases removed from V and 4 bases from J, the gap between germline ends came to 5 bases. Germline CDR1 reads SEHNR; CDR2 reads FQNEAQ (reference sequence). This CDR3 spans 12 amino acids. CDR3: CASSLSRTEAFF. Written as DNA, the CDR3 is TGTGCCAGCAGCTTAAGCCGCACTGAAGCTTTCTTT.

V usage is TRBV2 and J usage is TRBJ2-7, with TRBD1 matching over 7 bases. Germline loops: CDR1 SNHLY, CDR2 FYNNEI. The CDR3 spans 14 residues. Trimming cost V 6 bases and J 4 bases; bases outside gene matches: 9. CDR3 amino acids: CASRNRGQSYEQYF. The CDR3, as DNA: TGTGCCAGCAGGAACCGGGGACAGTCATACGAGCAGTACTTC.

The chain employs TRBV7-9 and TRBJ1-2, with TRBD1 identical over 7 bases. This CDR3 is built from 13 residues. Germline values: CDR1 SEHNR, CDR2 FQNEAQ (reference sequence). Trimming cost V 2 bases and J 9 bases; bases outside gene matches: 6. The chain's CDR3 is CASSLWNRGSYTF. Here the CDR3 DNA reads TGTGCCAGCAGCTTATGGAACAGGGGCAGCTACACCTTC.

The rearrangement joins TRBV7-9 to TRBJ1-2; no reliable D call. The CDR3 covers 15 residues. The V gene's germline CDR1 is SEHNR and CDR2 FQNEAQ (reference sequence). V lost 5 bases and J 0 bases, leaving 13 bases between the germline ends. CDR3 DNA: TGTGCCAGCAGCCCGGGGTCCGTTCCTAACTATGGCTACACCTTC. It specifies CASSPGSVPNYGYTF.

V and J are TRBV5-1 and TRBJ2-7; 8 bases align to TRBD2. Trimming cost V 3 bases and J 2 bases; bases outside gene matches: 4. This CDR3 region has 14 residues. Germline values: CDR1 SGHRS, CDR2 YFSETQ. CDR3 sequence (DNA): TGCGCCAGCAGCTCGGGACTAGAGCCCTACGAGCAGTACTTC. This sequence encodes CASSSGLEPYEQYF.

The rearrangement joins TRBV2 to TRBJ1-1; weak D call: TRBD1 (6 bases). V was trimmed by 5 bases and J by 6 bases, leaving 16 bases between them. Germline CDR1 SNHLY, CDR2 FYNNEI. This CDR3 is built from 14 residues. CDR3 nucleotide sequence: TGTGCCAGCAGTTCCCCCAGGGGACCGGCTGAAGCTTTCTTT. Amino acids: CASSSPRGPAEAFF.

The chain carries TRBV7-2 and TRBJ2-7; the D gene is possibly TRBD2 (7 bases). V lost 5 bases to trimming and J lost 2 bases, with 22 bases between them. The CDR3 loop spans 17 amino acids. Germline-derived CDR1 and CDR2 are SGHTA and FQGNSA. The CDR3 DNA sequence: TGTGCCAGCAGCCTGATGGCAGGAGGGGGGGCTCCCTACGAGCAGTACTTC. Encoded protein: CASSLMAGGGAPYEQYF.

The rearrangement links TRBV2 to TRBJ1-2; D is undetermined. This CDR3 has 13 amino acids. Trimming shortened V by 5 bases and J by 4 bases, and 11 bases separated the two germline ends. Germline lookup yields CDR1 SNHLY and CDR2 FYNNEI. In DNA, the CDR3 is TGTGCCAGCAGTTTTGGGCACGTCTATGGCTACACCTTC. Its protein product is CASSFGHVYGYTF.

This clone has more than one count but fewer than ten. This rearrangement joins TRBV7-9 to TRBJ1-5; a weak D match, TRBD1 (5 bases). CDR1 and CDR2 (germline): SEHNR, FQNEAQ (reference sequence). Trimming cost V 5 bases and J 2 bases, with 13 bases left between them. This CDR3 is 15 amino acids long. In DNA, the CDR3 is TGTGCCAGCAGCCCCGCCGGGGGACGCAATCAGCCCCAGCATTTT. Protein product: CASSPAGGRNQPQHF.

The CDR3 region has the DNA TGTGCCTGGAGTGTAACTAGCGGGGCAGATACGCAGTATTTT. This codes for CAWSVTSGADTQYF. J is TRBJ2-3 and V is TRBV30; TRBD2 agrees at 10 bases. V shed 0 bases and J 4 bases; nucleotides not matched to a gene: 1. Germline V gene data show CDR1 as GTSNPN and CDR2 as SVGIG (reference sequence). The CDR3 is made up of 14 amino acids.